This is a list of T cell receptor beta chains from one sample in a study of CD8+ T cells in alopecia areata. The table came from immunoSEQ multiplex PCR; TCRdb's copy has only in-frame clones and leaves some out. This sample yields 120,000 to 150,000 clones, of which around 50% are seen a single time; approximately 7% belongs to the top ten. Material for sequencing was CD4+ T cells sorted from blood. The source is a human donor with alopecia areata. CDR3s include the opening cysteine and the closing phenylalanine or tryptophan. D genes are given only for firm matches. Only some rows state a clone size, as once, few, many or a class for expanded clones.

v_gene	abundance	j_gene	d_gene	CDR3nt	CDR3aa
TRBV6-6	NA	TRBJ2-3	NA	TGTGCCACCATACTCGGGGACACAGGTACGCAGTATTTT	CATILGDTGTQYF
TRBV2	NA	TRBJ1-1	NA	TGTGCCAGGAGAGGGCAAGACATGAACACTGAAGCTTTCTTT	CARRGQDMNTEAFF
TRBV15	NA	TRBJ2-2	TRBD2	TGTGCCACCAGCAGGGCGACTAGCGGGGACACCGGGGAGCTGTTTTTT	CATSRATSGDTGELFF
TRBV5-6	few	TRBJ2-7	NA	TGTGCCAGCAGCTTAGCAGGACCCAGCGAGCAGTACTTC	CASSLAGPSEQYF
TRBV23-1	NA	TRBJ1-4	NA	TGCGCCAGCGGCCCTTTGGGGACTAATGAAAAACTGTTTTTT	CASGPLGTNEKLFF
TRBV29-1	few	TRBJ2-3	NA	TGCAGCGGTGGGAGGGGGGCAAGGTCAGATACGCAGTATTTT	CSGGRGARSDTQYF
TRBV28	NA	TRBJ1-2	TRBD1	TGTGCCAGCAGTCCGGGGGACAGGGGTATACGTGGCTACACCTTC	CASSPGDRGIRGYTF
TRBV4-1	NA	TRBJ2-5	NA	TGCGCCAGCAGCCAAGTCCGGCTCTTGGGCCAAGAGACCCAGTACTTC	CASSQVRLLGQETQYF
TRBV7-2	few	TRBJ2-7	NA	TGTGCCAGCAGCTTAGCCAGCGACAGAGCCTACGAGCAGTACTTC	CASSLASDRAYEQYF
TRBV27	few	TRBJ2-1	NA	TGTGCCAGCAGTTTATCGGGACACAGCCGTAATGAGCAGTTCTTC	CASSLSGHSRNEQFF
TRBV5-1	NA	TRBJ1-2	TRBD1	TGCGCCAGCAACCCAACACAGGGGGAAGGCTACACCTTC	CASNPTQGEGYTF
TRBV29-1	NA	TRBJ1-1	NA	TGCAGCGTTGGATTTAGGAACACTGAAGCTTTCTTT	CSVGFRNTEAFF
TRBV30	NA	TRBJ1-5	NA	TGTGCCTGGAGTGACTCTAGCAATCAGCCCCAGCATTTT	CAWSDSSNQPQHF
TRBV9	NA	TRBJ2-5	NA	TGTGCCAGCAGCGGAACCCCCACCGCGGCCGAGACCCAGTACTTC	CASSGTPTAAETQYF
TRBV29-1	NA	TRBJ2-1	TRBD2	TGCAGCGCCTGCGGCACTAGCGGGAGATGCGGTGAGCAGTTCTTC	CSACGTSGRCGEQFF
TRBV5-1	NA	TRBJ2-5	NA	TGCGCCAGCAGCCTTGGGGCGCCGGGCCAAGAGACCCAGTACTTC	CASSLGAPGQETQYF
TRBV29-1	few	TRBJ2-7	NA	TGCAGCGTTGGACGGGACGGGGTCTACGAGCAGTACTTC	CSVGRDGVYEQYF
TRBV28	NA	TRBJ2-2	TRBD2	TGTGCCAGCAGCGGACTAGTGACCGGGGAGCTGTTTTTT	CASSGLVTGELFF
TRBV5-1	NA	TRBJ1-1	TRBD1	TGCGCCAGCAGACGCACGACAGGGGCCACTGAAGCTTTCTTT	CASRRTTGATEAFF
TRBV9	NA	TRBJ1-2	NA	TGTGCCAGCAGCGCCGGGAGGGACTCCACCTATGGCTACACCTTC	CASSAGRDSTYGYTF
TRBV9	NA	TRBJ2-7	TRBD2	TGTGCCAGCAGCGTAGGACTAGCGGGCATCGAGCAGTACTTC	CASSVGLAGIEQYF
TRBV18	few	TRBJ2-7	TRBD2	TGTGCCAGCTCACCACCTAGCGGGTCCTACGAGCAGTACTTC	CASSPPSGSYEQYF
TRBV19	few	TRBJ2-7	TRBD1	TGTGCCAGTAGTATGGTGGACAGGGGTTCCTACGAGCAGTACTTC	CASSMVDRGSYEQYF
TRBV27	NA	TRBJ2-7	NA	TGTGCCAGCAAAAGTAGTGTTCACGAGCAGTACTTC	CASKSSVHEQYF
TRBV10-3	few	TRBJ2-3	TRBD1	TGTGCCATCGGGGGACAGCGAGATACGCAGTATTTT	CAIGGQRDTQYF
TRBV9	NA	TRBJ1-5	NA	TGTGCCAGCAGCGTAGGTTGGTCAGGAGGTCAGCCCCAGCATTTT	CASSVGWSGGQPQHF
TRBV18	few	TRBJ1-4	TRBD1	TGTGCCAGCTCACCAAAGGGGACAGGGGGTGAAAAACTGTTTTTT	CASSPKGTGGEKLFF
TRBV2	NA	TRBJ1-2	NA	TGTGCCAGCAATTCACAGGAGAACTCACAGGGCCATGGCTACACCTTC	CASNSQENSQGHGYTF
TRBV30	NA	TRBJ2-5	NA	TGTGCCTGGAGTTACAGGGCAGAGACCCAGTACTTC	CAWSYRAETQYF
TRBV11-2	NA	TRBJ1-5	NA	TGTGCCAGCAGCTTGGTACCTAATCAGCCCCAGCATTTT	CASSLVPNQPQHF
TRBV30	NA	TRBJ2-5	NA	TGTGCCTGGAGTGTACTAGTGAAAGAGACCCAGTACTTC	CAWSVLVKETQYF
TRBV19	few	TRBJ1-5	NA	TGTGCCAGTAGCCGGGGCACCCAAACTCCGGGGAATTTT	CASSRGTQTPGNF